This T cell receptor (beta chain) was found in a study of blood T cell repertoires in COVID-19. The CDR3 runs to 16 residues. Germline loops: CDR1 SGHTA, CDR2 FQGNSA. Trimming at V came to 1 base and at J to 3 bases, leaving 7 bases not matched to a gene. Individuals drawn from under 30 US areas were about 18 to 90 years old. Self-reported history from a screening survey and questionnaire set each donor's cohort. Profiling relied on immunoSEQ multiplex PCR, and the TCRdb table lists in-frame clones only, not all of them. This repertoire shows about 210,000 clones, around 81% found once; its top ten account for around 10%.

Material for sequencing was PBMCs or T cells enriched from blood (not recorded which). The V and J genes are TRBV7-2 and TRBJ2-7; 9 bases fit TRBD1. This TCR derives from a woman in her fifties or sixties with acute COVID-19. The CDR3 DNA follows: TGTGCCAGCAGCTTAGTGGGACAGGGATTTTACTACGAGCAGTACTTC. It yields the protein CASSLVGQGFYYEQYF.